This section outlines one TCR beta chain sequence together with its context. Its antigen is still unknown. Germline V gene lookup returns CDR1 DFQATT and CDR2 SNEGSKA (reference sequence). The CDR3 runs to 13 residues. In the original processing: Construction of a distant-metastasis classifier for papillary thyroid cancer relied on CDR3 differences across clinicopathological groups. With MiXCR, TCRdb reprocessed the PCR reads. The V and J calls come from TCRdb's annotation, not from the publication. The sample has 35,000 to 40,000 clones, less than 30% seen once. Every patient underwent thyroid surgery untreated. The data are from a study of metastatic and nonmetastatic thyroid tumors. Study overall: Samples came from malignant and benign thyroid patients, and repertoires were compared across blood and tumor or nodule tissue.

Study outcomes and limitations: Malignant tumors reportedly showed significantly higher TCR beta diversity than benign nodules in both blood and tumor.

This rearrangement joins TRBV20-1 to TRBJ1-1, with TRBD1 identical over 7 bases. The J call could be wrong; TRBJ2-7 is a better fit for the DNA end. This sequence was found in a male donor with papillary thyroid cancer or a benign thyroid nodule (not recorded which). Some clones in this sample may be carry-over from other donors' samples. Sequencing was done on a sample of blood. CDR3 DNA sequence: TGCAGTGCTAACAGGGGCGTTCTCTACGAGCAGTACTTC. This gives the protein CSANRGVLYEQYF.